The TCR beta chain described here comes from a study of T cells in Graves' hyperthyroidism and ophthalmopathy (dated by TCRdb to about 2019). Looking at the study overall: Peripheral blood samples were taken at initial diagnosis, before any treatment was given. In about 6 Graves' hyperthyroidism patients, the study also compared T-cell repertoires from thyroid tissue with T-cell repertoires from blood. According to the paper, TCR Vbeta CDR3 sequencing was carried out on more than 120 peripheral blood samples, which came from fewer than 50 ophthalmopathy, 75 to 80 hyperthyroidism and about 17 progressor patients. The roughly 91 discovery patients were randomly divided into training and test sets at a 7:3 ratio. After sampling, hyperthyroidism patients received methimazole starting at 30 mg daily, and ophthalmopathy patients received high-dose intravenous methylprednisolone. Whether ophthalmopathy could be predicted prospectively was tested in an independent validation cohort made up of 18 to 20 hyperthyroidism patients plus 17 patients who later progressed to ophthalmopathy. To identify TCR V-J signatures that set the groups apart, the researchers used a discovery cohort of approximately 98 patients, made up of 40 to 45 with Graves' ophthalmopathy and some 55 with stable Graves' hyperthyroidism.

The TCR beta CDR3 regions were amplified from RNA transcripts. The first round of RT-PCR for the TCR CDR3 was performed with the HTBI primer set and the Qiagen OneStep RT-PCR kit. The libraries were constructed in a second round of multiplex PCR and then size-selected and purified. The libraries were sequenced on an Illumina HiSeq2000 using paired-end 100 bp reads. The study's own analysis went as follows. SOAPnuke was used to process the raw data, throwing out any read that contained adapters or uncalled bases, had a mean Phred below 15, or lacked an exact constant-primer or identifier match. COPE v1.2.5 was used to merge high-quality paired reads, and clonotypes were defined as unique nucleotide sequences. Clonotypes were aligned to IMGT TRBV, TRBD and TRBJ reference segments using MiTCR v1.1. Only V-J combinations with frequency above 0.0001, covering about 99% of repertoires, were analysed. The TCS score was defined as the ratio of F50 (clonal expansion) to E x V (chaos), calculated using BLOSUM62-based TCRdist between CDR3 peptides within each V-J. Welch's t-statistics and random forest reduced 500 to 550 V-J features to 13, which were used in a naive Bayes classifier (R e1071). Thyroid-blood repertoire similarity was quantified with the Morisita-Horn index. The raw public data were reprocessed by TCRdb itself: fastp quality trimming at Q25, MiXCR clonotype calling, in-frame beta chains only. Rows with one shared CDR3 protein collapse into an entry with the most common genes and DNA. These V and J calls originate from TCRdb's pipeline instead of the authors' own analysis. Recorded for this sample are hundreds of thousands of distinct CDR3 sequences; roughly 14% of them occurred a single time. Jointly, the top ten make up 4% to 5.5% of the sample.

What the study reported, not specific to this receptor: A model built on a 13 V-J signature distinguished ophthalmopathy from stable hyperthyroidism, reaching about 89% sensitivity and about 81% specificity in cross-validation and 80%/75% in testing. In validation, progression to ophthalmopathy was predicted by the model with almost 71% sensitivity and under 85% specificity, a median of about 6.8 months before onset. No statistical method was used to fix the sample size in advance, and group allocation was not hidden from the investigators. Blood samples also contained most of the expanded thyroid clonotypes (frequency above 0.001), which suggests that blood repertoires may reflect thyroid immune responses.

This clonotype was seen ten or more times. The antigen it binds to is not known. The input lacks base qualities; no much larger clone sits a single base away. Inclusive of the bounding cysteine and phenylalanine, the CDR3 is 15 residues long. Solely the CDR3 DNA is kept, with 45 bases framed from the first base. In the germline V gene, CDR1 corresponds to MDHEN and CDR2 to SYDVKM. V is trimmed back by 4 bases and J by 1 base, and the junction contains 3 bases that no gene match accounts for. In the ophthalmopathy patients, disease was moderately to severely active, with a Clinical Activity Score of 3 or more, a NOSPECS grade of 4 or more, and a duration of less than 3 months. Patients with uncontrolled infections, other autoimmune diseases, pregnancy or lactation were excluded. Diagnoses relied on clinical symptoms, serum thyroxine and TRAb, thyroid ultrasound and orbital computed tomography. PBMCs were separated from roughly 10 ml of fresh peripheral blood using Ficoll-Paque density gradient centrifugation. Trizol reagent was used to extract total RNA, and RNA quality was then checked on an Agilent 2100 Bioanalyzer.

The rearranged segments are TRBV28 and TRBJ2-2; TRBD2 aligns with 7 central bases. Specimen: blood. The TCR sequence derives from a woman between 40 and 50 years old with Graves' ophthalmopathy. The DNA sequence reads TGTGCCAGCAGTTCAGCGGGGAAGAACACCGGGGAGCTGTTTTTT. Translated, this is CASSSAGKNTGELFF.